A selection of T cell receptor beta chains follows, all from one sample in a study of CXCR3-negative and CXCR3-positive naive CD8 T cells. TCRdb re-called the 5' RACE reads; every CDR3 protein appears as one record, without DNA. Listed are some 150,000 distinct CDR3 sequences; around 0.5% falls within the top ten. The sequencing input was naive CXCR3+ CD8+ T cells from blood. The receptor set was obtained from a human donor in good health. Some clones in this sample may be carry-over from other donors' samples. CDR3s include the opening cysteine and the closing phenylalanine or tryptophan. The order of the fields is V gene, J gene, CDR3 protein.

v_call: TRBV7-9
j_call: TRBJ2-7
cdr3_aa: CATQTGGHEQYF

v_call: TRBV2
j_call: TRBJ2-7
cdr3_aa: CAGGSTETYEQYF

v_call: TRBV20-1
j_call: TRBJ2-1
cdr3_aa: CSAAGLAYRYNEQFF

v_call: TRBV5-4
j_call: TRBJ2-5
cdr3_aa: CASSWEGGLMETQYF

v_call: TRBV12-3/TRBV12-4
j_call: TRBJ1-5
cdr3_aa: CASSLSENSNQPQHF

v_call: TRBV7-9
j_call: TRBJ2-1
cdr3_aa: CASSFWVDGNEQFF

v_call: TRBV13
j_call: TRBJ1-6
cdr3_aa: CASSLNRGDGYSYNSPLHF

v_call: TRBV7-9
j_call: TRBJ2-5
cdr3_aa: CASIRPRTSSTGTQYF

v_call: TRBV23-1
j_call: TRBJ2-7
cdr3_aa: CASSHPDSYEQYF

v_call: TRBV25-1
j_call: TRBJ1-1
cdr3_aa: CASSFESTEAFF

v_call: TRBV20-1
j_call: TRBJ1-1
cdr3_aa: CSASGQGVTEAFF

v_call: TRBV29-1
j_call: TRBJ2-7
cdr3_aa: CSVEEGTEFYEQYF

v_call: TRBV9
j_call: TRBJ2-7
cdr3_aa: CASSVGAYYEQYF

v_call: TRBV2
j_call: TRBJ2-7
cdr3_aa: CASSPGLPSYEQYF

v_call: TRBV27
j_call: TRBJ2-1
cdr3_aa: CASSSGLPSYNEQFF

v_call: TRBV28
j_call: TRBJ2-2
cdr3_aa: CASSWTGNTGELFF

v_call: TRBV19
j_call: TRBJ2-6
cdr3_aa: CASSIAGGFSGANVLTF

v_call: TRBV11-2
j_call: TRBJ2-2
cdr3_aa: CASSPGLAGAWDTGELFF

v_call: TRBV15
j_call: TRBJ2-1
cdr3_aa: CATSRVFLERGEQFF

v_call: TRBV9
j_call: TRBJ1-1
cdr3_aa: CASSVATVFPAFF

v_call: TRBV20-1
j_call: TRBJ1-5
cdr3_aa: CSVGEGFNQPQHF

v_call: TRBV4-3
j_call: TRBJ2-1
cdr3_aa: CASSQPSGGSSYNEQFF

v_call: TRBV28
j_call: TRBJ2-4
cdr3_aa: CASSYRGFTKNIQYF

v_call: TRBV3-1
j_call: TRBJ2-3
cdr3_aa: CASSPTGGLDTQYF

v_call: TRBV5-1
j_call: TRBJ2-7
cdr3_aa: CASSPLDRASSYEQYF

v_call: TRBV7-9
j_call: TRBJ1-1
cdr3_aa: CASSPVPGQGPNTEAFF

v_call: TRBV3-1
j_call: TRBJ2-7
cdr3_aa: CASSQGPTSGRTYEQYF

v_call: TRBV28
j_call: TRBJ2-7
cdr3_aa: CASSFSSQGHSSYEQYF

v_call: TRBV12-3/TRBV12-4
j_call: TRBJ2-2
cdr3_aa: CASSGGDRNTGELFF

v_call: TRBV12-3/TRBV12-4
j_call: TRBJ2-5
cdr3_aa: CASSAGLAGVVETQYF

v_call: TRBV5-1
j_call: TRBJ2-1
cdr3_aa: CASSSPLSGANYNEQFF

v_call: TRBV5-5
j_call: TRBJ1-5
cdr3_aa: CASSLASDSNQPQHF

v_call: TRBV5-1
j_call: TRBJ1-6
cdr3_aa: CASSLSQGGNSPLHF

v_call: TRBV7-6
j_call: TRBJ2-1
cdr3_aa: CASKRGELDEQFF

v_call: TRBV28
j_call: TRBJ2-3
cdr3_aa: CASSTRLAGETPTDTQYF

v_call: TRBV4-1
j_call: TRBJ2-7
cdr3_aa: CASSLSGVVPYEQYF

v_call: TRBV4-2
j_call: TRBJ1-1
cdr3_aa: CASSQDSGMDEAFF

v_call: TRBV27
j_call: TRBJ1-1
cdr3_aa: CASSPEGQGEAFF

v_call: TRBV5-6
j_call: TRBJ2-7
cdr3_aa: CASSWNPGDSITEQYF